These 4 T cell receptor beta chains came from one sample sequenced in a study of tumor and adjacent non-tumor tissue in lung cancer. The template was RNA from unsorted bulk tissue. TCRbeta libraries were built with three rounds of nested PCR, modified from ARM-PCR. One entry per CDR3 protein, called by TCRdb with MiXCR from the multiplex PCR reads. The table includes some 200,000 distinct CDR3 sequences, 70% to 75% detected once. The sequenced material came from lung tumor tissue. These receptors all stem from a man aged 60 to 75 with non-small cell lung cancer.

The chain combines TRBV11-2 with TRBJ1-4; maybe TRBD1 (5 bases). From germline, CDR1 is SGHAT and CDR2 FQNNGV. V was trimmed by 1 base and J by 15 bases, leaving 21 bases between them. The CDR3 is made up of 15 amino acids. The CDR3, as DNA: TGTGCCAGCAGCTTAGGTCCTTTCGGGGGTGAAGAATTGTTTTTT. Residues: CASSLGPFGGEELFF.

The rearrangement joins TRBV12-3 or TRBV12-4 to TRBJ1-2, with D perhaps matching TRBD1 (6 bases). This CDR3 comprises 14 residues. V was pared by 5 bases and J by 10 bases, with 20 bases between. CDR3 bases: TGTGCCAGCAGTCTGCCAGGGGCGTATGGTGACTACACCTTC. Protein sequence: CASSLPGAYGDYTF.

This clonotype was counted a few times. This chain links TRBV11-2 with TRBJ2-7; 7 bases match TRBD1. V lost 1 base and J lost 7; bases outside the gene matches: 7. Germline CDR1 SGHAT, CDR2 FQNNGV. CDR3 length equals 14 residues. CDR3 in DNA: TGTGCCAGCAGCTTAGGACAGGGTCCGGGTGAGCAGTACTTC. It codes for CASSLGQGPGEQYF.

As concerns this clonotype: Sequence at one end of the junction differs from germline and may be a read error. V and J are TRBV12-5 and TRBJ1-5; TRBD1 matches at 8 bases. Germline V gene sequence: CDR1 LGHNT, CDR2 FRNRAP. The CDR3 runs 16 residues. The CDR3: CVSGRTGSTSNQPQHF. CDR3 nucleotides: TGTGTTAGTGGCCGGACAGGGAGTACGAGCAATCAGCCCCAGCATTTT.